The TCR beta chain under discussion was sequenced for a study of blood T cell repertoires in COVID-19. Looking at the study overall: PBMCs, B-cell-depleted T cells, or T cells provided the cDNA or gDNA that made up the material.

TCRdb's copy holds only in-frame clones and misses some; the assay was immunoSEQ multiplex PCR. This sample has around 160,000 clones, with 75% to 90% found just once. This clonotype originated in a woman aged 55-70 years with COVID-19, enrolled during active disease. The source material was peripheral blood.

CDR3 in amino acids: CASSVTSGGPNTGELFF. Here the CDR3 DNA reads TGTGCCAGCAGCGTGACTAGCGGGGGCCCGAACACCGGGGAGCTGTTTTTT. The chain couples TRBV9 to TRBJ2-2; 12 bases map to TRBD2. Trimming took 2 bases from V and 0 from J; bases not matched to a gene: 2. Germline V gene data show CDR1 as SGDLS and CDR2 as YYNGEE. CDR3 length equals 17 residues. Filled out from reference TRBV9 and TRBJ2-2, the complete variable domain reads DSGVTQTPKHLITATGQRVTLRCSPRSGDLSVYWYQQSLDQGLQFLIQYYNGEERAKGNILERFSAQQFPDLHSELNLSSLELGDSALYFCASSVTSGGPNTGELFFGEGSRLTVL.